This T cell receptor beta chain was sequenced during a study of CD8 T cells in Susac syndrome. Reverse transcription of about 0.5 to 1 ug RNA used random hexamers. Each CDR3 protein is one row after TCRdb ran MiXCR on the immunoSEQ multiplex PCR reads. The profile shows 71,000 or so distinct CDR3 sequences, 90% to 95% of them singletons. This CDR3 has 11 amino acids. Germline V gene lookup returns CDR1 MDHEN and CDR2 SYDVKM. With 10 bases removed from V and 5 bases from J, the gap between germline ends came to 11 bases. Sequences were obtained from CD4+ T cells from PBMCs. This sequence was found in a human donor with Susac syndrome. The rearrangement links TRBV28 to TRBJ1-1; perhaps TRBD1 as D (5 bases). CDR3 residues: CATQGVTEAFF. CDR3 DNA sequence: TGTGCCACTCAGGGTGTAACTGAAGCTTTCTTT.